The TCR beta chain under discussion was sequenced for a study of CD8 T cells in Susac syndrome. TEMRA cells were FACS-enriched, unlike CD8+ and CD4+ T cells, which were negatively isolated. It was with random hexamers that 0.5 to 1 ug RNA was reverse transcribed. TCRdb itself ran the immunoSEQ multiplex PCR reads through MiXCR, one entry per CDR3 protein. The table has fewer than 150,000 distinct CDR3 sequences, nearly 95% seen once. V was shortened by 3 bases and J by 2 bases, with 20 bases between the two germline ends. Germline V CDR1 and CDR2: DFQATT, SNEGSKA (reference sequence). This CDR3 is built from 16 residues.

The origin of this receptor is a human donor in good health. The chain employs TRBV20-1 and TRBJ2-7; D may be TRBD1 (5 bases). Sequenced sample: CD8+ T cells from PBMCs. CDR3 sequence (DNA): TGCAGTGCTAGTGATCAGGGTCCCTCTTCTACCTACGAGCAGTACTTC. Amino acid sequence: CSASDQGPSSTYEQYF.